Listed here are 25 T cell receptor beta chains from one sample, sequenced in a study of blood T cells in healthy people across ages. Combining a sample-barcoded 5' primer with a J-beta primer mix, a second PCR ran for 7 to 11 cycles. TCRdb reprocessed the 5' RACE reads with MiXCR, giving one entry per CDR3 protein. The table includes about 1.7 million distinct CDR3 sequences, 28% detected once. Material: blood. Every receptor here comes from a woman under 40 in good health.

This clonotype was picked up many times. In nucleotides, the CDR3 is TGCAGCGTAGAGGCCTCATTTCCCTATGGCTACACCTTC. Amino acids: CSVEASFPYGYTF. The chain couples TRBV29-1 to TRBJ1-2; D is unclear. Trimming cost V 6 bases and J 4 bases, with 15 bases left between them. CDR3 length equals 13 residues. Germline V gene lookup returns CDR1 SQVTM and CDR2 ANQGSEA. Combining the CDR3 with reference TRBV29-1 and TRBJ1-2 gives the whole variable domain SAVISQKPSRDICQRGTSLTIQCQVDSQVTMMFWYRQQPGQSLTLIATANQGSEATYESGFVIDKFPISRPNLTFSTLTVSNMSPEDSSIYLCSVEASFPYGYTFGSGTRLTVV.

This clonotype has just a few counts. The rearrangement links TRBV6-1 to TRBJ1-2, with 7 bases lining up with TRBD1. V shed 8 bases, J shed 4 bases, and the junction held 10 bases outside the gene matches. The CDR3 is 14 amino acids. Germline loops: CDR1 MNHNS, CDR2 SASEGT. In nucleotides, the CDR3 is TGTGCCAGCCAGAAGCCGACAGGGATCTATGGCTACACCTTC. This codes for CASQKPTGIYGYTF.

This chain joins TRBV6-5 and TRBJ2-3; D may be TRBD2 (7 bases). The CDR3 is made up of 17 amino acids. Looked up from germline, CDR1 is MNHEY and CDR2 is SVGAGI. Deletions cut 0 bases from V and 2 bases from J, with 15 bases between. The CDR3 DNA reads TGTGCCAGCAGTTACTCGATCTCCGGGGGGCCCACAGATACGCAGTATTTT. Translating it yields CASSYSISGGPTDTQYF.

The J gene is TRBJ2-1, the V gene TRBV7-9, with D unclear. Looked up from germline, CDR1 is SEHNR and CDR2 is FQNEAQ (reference sequence). The CDR3 is made up of 14 amino acids. V lost 0 bases and J lost 4, with 7 bases in between. The CDR3 region is CASSLAAEYNEQFF. As DNA, the CDR3 is TGTGCCAGCAGCTTAGCGGCGGAGTACAATGAGCAGTTCTTC. Drawing the rest from reference TRBV7-9 and TRBJ2-1, the complete variable domain is DTGVSQNPRHKITKRGQNVTFRCDPISEHNRLYWYRQTLGQGPEFLTYFQNEAQLEKSRLLSDRFSAERPKGSFSTLEIQRTEQGDSAMYLCASSLAAEYNEQFFGPGTRLTVL.

This clonotype was seen more than once but under ten times. The gene calls are TRBV7-8 and TRBJ2-1; 13 bases are shared with TRBD2. CDR3 length: 15 residues. V lost 5 bases and J lost 9; bases outside the gene matches: 7. Germline lookup yields CDR1 SGHVS and CDR2 FQNEAQ. Written as DNA, the CDR3 is TGTGCCAGCAGCGCGGGACTAGCGGGAATGGTTGAGCAGTTCTTC. This translates into CASSAGLAGMVEQFF.

As concerns this clonotype: With a much larger clone just one base away, this may be a read error. The rearrangement links TRBV7-2 to TRBJ2-5; either TRBD1 or TRBD2 may fit D (5 bases each). The CDR3 loop spans 13 amino acids. Germline assignment: CDR1 SGHTA and CDR2 FQGNSA. DNA of the CDR3: TGTGCCGGCAGCTGGGGGATACCTGAGACCCAGTACTTC. Amino acids: CAGSWGIPETQYF.

This clonotype has a handful of counts. J is TRBJ2-7 and V is TRBV28; D possibly corresponds to TRBD2 (7 bases). The CDR3 is 15 residues long. Germline CDR1 is MDHEN and CDR2 is SYDVKM. The V and J ends lost 3 bases and 5 bases respectively, with 17 bases between them. The CDR3 spells CASSLGGALRDEQYF. As DNA, the CDR3 is TGTGCCAGCAGTTTGGGGGGGGCACTACGGGACGAGCAGTACTTC.

There are many counts of this clonotype. Given a much more abundant clone one base away, this may be a read error. This sequence joins TRBV7-6 and TRBJ2-3; D is unresolved. This CDR3 has 13 residues. Germline assignment: CDR1 SGHVS and CDR2 FNYEAQ. Trimming removed 2 bases at V and 0 bases at J, with 3 bases between. CDR3 residues: CASSLWSTDTQYF. Written as DNA, the CDR3 is TGTGCCAGCAGCTTATGGAGCACAGATACGCAGTATTTT.

The chain employs TRBV29-1 and TRBJ2-1; D is ambiguous. The CDR3 consists of 10 residues. The germline V gene has CDR1 SQVTM and CDR2 ANQGSEA. Between the trimmed V and J ends, which lost 7 bases and 13 bases, there was a span of 14 bases. The CDR3 coding sequence is TGCAGCGCCCGCCATGAGACCCAGTTCTTC. Its translation: CSARHETQFF.

J is TRBJ1-2 and V is TRBV28, with D unresolved. Looked up from germline, CDR1 is MDHEN and CDR2 is SYDVKM. The CDR3 has 13 residues. The germline V and J ends were trimmed by 6 bases and 3 bases, with 11 bases remaining between them. The CDR3 loop reads CASRSSRDYGYTF. CDR3 DNA: TGTGCCAGCAGAAGCAGTAGAGACTATGGCTACACCTTC.

The chain is built from TRBV7-9 and TRBJ2-5, with 15 nucleotides matching TRBD2. The germline gives CDR1 SEHNR, CDR2 FQNEAQ (reference sequence). After removal of 4 bases from V and 2 bases from J, the junction contained 5 bases not matched to a gene. CDR3 length: 17 amino acids. The CDR3 is CASSYGLAGGRQETQYF. The CDR3 bases are TGTGCCAGCAGCTACGGACTAGCGGGGGGGAGACAAGAGACCCAGTACTTC. The full variable domain, its missing parts supplied by reference TRBV7-9 and TRBJ2-5, is DTGVSQNPRHKITKRGQNVTFRCDPISEHNRLYWYRQTLGQGPEFLTYFQNEAQLEKSRLLSDRFSAERPKGSFSTLEIQRTEQGDSAMYLCASSYGLAGGRQETQYFGPGTRLLVL.

With respect to this clonotype: Its ends do not fully match the called genes, so a read error is possible. The chain has TRBV11-2 and TRBJ2-1; TRBD2 aligns across 10 bases. This CDR3 is 17 amino acids long. Germline CDR1 is SGHAT and CDR2 is FQNNGV. The CDR3 spells CASSLLIAGGSRNEQFF. DNA for the CDR3: TGTGCCAGTAGCTTACTTATAGCGGGAGGTAGTAGGAATGAGCAGTTCTTC.

At least ten counts were recorded for this clonotype. The CDR3 reads CSARRDPKIYEQYF. For the CDR3, the DNA is TGCAGTGCTAGAAGAGACCCAAAAATTTACGAGCAGTACTTC. V is TRBV20-1 and J is TRBJ2-7; no clear D. The V gene's germline CDR1 is DFQATT and CDR2 SNEGSKA (reference sequence). CDR3 length equals 14 residues. V lost 2 bases and J lost 4, with 15 bases in between.

This clonotype appeared a single time. The V and J genes are TRBV6-5 and TRBJ2-5; no clear D gene. CDR1 is MNHEY and CDR2 is SVGAGI in the germline V gene. The CDR3 sequence is 16 residues long. Trimming removed 0 bases at V and 11 bases at J, with 22 bases between. CDR3 in amino acids: CASSYSGPGLGNGQYF. CDR3 DNA: TGTGCCAGCAGTTACTCTGGCCCCGGGTTAGGGAATGGGCAGTACTTC.

The rearrangement uses TRBV6-6 and TRBJ2-7; D remains ambiguous. V was cut by 4 bases and J by 0 bases, with 13 bases left in between. This CDR3 is 15 amino acids long. Germline V gene sequence: CDR1 MNHNY, CDR2 SVGAGI (reference sequence). The chain's CDR3 is CASSSPTKSSYEQYF. The CDR3 nucleotides read TGTGCCAGCAGTTCTCCGACGAAAAGCTCCTACGAGCAGTACTTC.

This clonotype showed up just a few times. The J gene is TRBJ2-3, the V gene TRBV6-5; 7 bases line up with TRBD1. V was pared by 6 bases and J by 8 bases, with 14 bases of the junction left unmatched. This CDR3 comprises 15 residues. The germline V gene has CDR1 MNHEY and CDR2 SVGAGI. The CDR3 region is CASSLTGARGGTQYF. The DNA for the CDR3 is TGTGCCAGCAGCTTAACAGGGGCGCGAGGCGGTACGCAGTATTTT.

This chain links TRBV12-3 or TRBV12-4 with TRBJ2-7; no definite D call. Matching the DNA end better, TRBJ2-5 makes the J call doubtful. The CDR3 runs 13 residues. The CDR3 DNA sequence: TGTGCCAGCAGCAACAGCTTCACGGAGACCCAGTACTTC. This gives the protein CASSNSFTETQYF.

The chain has TRBV5-5 and TRBJ2-3, with a weak D call TRBD2 (5 bases). The CDR3 runs to 15 residues. V gave up 3 bases and J gave up 13 bases, with 24 bases separating them. CDR1 and CDR2 (germline): SGHKS, YYEKEE (reference sequence). The CDR3 region is CASSSPGSSRLGKYF. The DNA of the CDR3 is TGTGCCAGCAGCTCACCGGGATCTTCTAGGCTCGGGAAGTATTTT.

The V gene is TRBV6-1, the J gene TRBJ2-7; maybe TRBD2 (5 bases). CDR3 length: 17 amino acids. Trimming left V 6 bases short and J 7 bases short, with 28 bases between. The germline CDR1 and CDR2 sequences are MNHNS and SASEGT. The CDR3 bases are TGTGCCAGCAGCTCTATTGTCGGGGAGAGCTCCTACAATGAGCAGTACTTC. It specifies CASSSIVGESSYNEQYF.

The chain carries TRBV7-6 and TRBJ2-1; 9 bases are shared with TRBD2. This CDR3 region has 16 residues. J lost 6 bases, V lost 5 bases, and 11 bases had no gene match. Germline CDR1 is SGHVS and CDR2 is FNYEAQ. The DNA for the CDR3 is TGTGCCAGCAGCGCGGCGGGGGGGCGCCATGGCAATGAGCAGTTCTTC. Amino acid sequence: CASSAAGGRHGNEQFF.

V usage is TRBV10-3 and J usage is TRBJ2-1, with a tentative D call TRBD2 (5 bases). This CDR3 spans 13 amino acids. The germline CDR1 and CDR2 sequences are ENHRY and SYGVKD. Deletions cut 6 bases from V and 4 bases from J, with 10 bases between. DNA for the CDR3: TGTGCCATCAGGGGTAGCGCTTACAATGAGCAGTTCTTC. Amino acids: CAIRGSAYNEQFF.

Only a few counts were recorded for this clonotype. This chain joins TRBV7-2 and TRBJ2-7, with D possibly TRBD2 on 5 matching bases. CDR1 and CDR2 from the germline V gene are SGHTA and FQGNSA. The CDR3 loop spans 16 amino acids. Trimming cost V 5 bases and J 2 bases, with 19 bases left between them. CDR3 region: CASSQPKSRVAYEQYF. In DNA form, the CDR3 reads TGTGCCAGCAGCCAACCGAAATCGAGGGTAGCCTACGAGCAGTACTTC.

This clonotype occurred a few times. The rearrangement joins TRBV28 to TRBJ2-7; TRBD1 agrees at 9 bases. There are 14 residues in the CDR3. Germline trimming cut 8 bases from V and 1 base from J; bases unmatched to any gene: 6. CDR1 is MDHEN and CDR2 is SYDVKM in the germline V gene. For the CDR3, the DNA is TGTGCCAGCGTTCGGGGGACAGGGTCCTACGAGCAGTACTTC. Translation gives CASVRGTGSYEQYF.

The table lists this clonotype with a few counts. The chain links TRBV11-2 to TRBJ1-2; a weak D match, TRBD1 (5 bases). V lost 1 base, J lost 4 bases, and 16 bases lay in between. Germline lookup yields CDR1 SGHAT and CDR2 FQNNGV. This CDR3 has 16 residues. The DNA of the CDR3 is TGTGCCAGCAGCTTAGTGCCGTCCCAGGGCATCTATGGCTACACCTTC. Protein sequence: CASSLVPSQGIYGYTF.

The chain uses TRBV3-1 and TRBJ2-2; D ambiguous. Trimming left V 2 bases short and J 1 base short, with 8 bases between. The CDR3 spans 15 residues. Germline assignment: CDR1 LGHDT and CDR2 YNNKEL (reference sequence). The CDR3: CASSQRKGNTGELFF. The CDR3 region has the DNA TGTGCCAGCAGCCAAAGGAAGGGGAACACCGGGGAGCTGTTTTTT. Using reference TRBV3-1 and TRBJ2-2 for the parts outside the CDR3, the full variable domain is DTAVSQTPKYLVTQMGNDKSIKCEQNLGHDTMYWYKQDSKKFLKIMFSYNNKELIINETVPNRFSPKSPDKAHLNLHINSLELGDSAVYFCASSQRKGNTGELFFGEGSRLTVL.